What follows are 20 T cell receptor beta chains derived from one specimen sequenced in a study of cytomegalovirus exposure and HLA in healthy donors. PCR amplification relied on 60 Vbeta primers (plus 13 Jbeta primers). Data came from immunoSEQ multiplex PCR; TCRdb stores just in-frame clones and leaves some out. Here the sample spans over 150,000 clones, around 82% being singletons. Sequencing was carried out using PBMCs. The receptor source for this set is a boy aged 2 to 9 in good health and CMV-seronegative.

The chain carries TRBV28 and TRBJ2-3, with 7 bases fitting TRBD2. The V segment lost 8 bases and the J segment 3 bases; nucleotides outside the gene matches: 14. Germline V gives CDR1 MDHEN, CDR2 SYDVKM. This CDR3 is 16 amino acids long. The CDR3 region has the DNA TGTGCCAGCCGAACCCGGAGGCGGGAGAGGACAGATACGCAGTATTTT. Translating it yields CASRTRRRERTDTQYF.

This chain joins TRBV19 and TRBJ2-1, with 11 bases lining up with TRBD2. CDR3 length equals 16 residues. After removal of 5 bases from V and 4 bases from J, the junction contained 7 bases not matched to a gene. The V gene's germline CDR1 is LNHDA and CDR2 SQIVND (reference sequence). CDR3: CASSESASGRYNEQFF. CDR3 bases: TGTGCCAGTAGTGAGAGCGCTAGCGGGAGGTACAATGAGCAGTTCTTC.

The chain joins TRBV5-1 to TRBJ1-2; D may be TRBD1 (6 bases). Trimming took off 0 bases at V and 2 bases at J, with 11 bases between the two ends. Germline V gene sequence: CDR1 SGHRS, CDR2 YFSETQ. CDR3 length: 15 residues. This chain's CDR3 is CASSLGLDSNYGYTF. For the CDR3, the DNA is TGCGCCAGCAGCTTGGGTCTGGACAGCAACTATGGCTACACCTTC. The whole variable domain, filled in from reference TRBV5-1 and TRBJ1-2, reads KAGVTQTPRYLIKTRGQQVTLSCSPISGHRSVSWYQQTPGQGLQFLFEYFSETQRNKGNFPGRFSGRQFSNSRSEMNVSTLELGDSALYLCASSLGLDSNYGYTFGSGTRLTVV.

This sequence joins TRBV18 and TRBJ2-5; D is perhaps TRBD2 (5 bases). V dropped 2 bases and J dropped 3 bases, with 10 bases sitting between them. Germline V gives CDR1 KGHSH, CDR2 LQKENI. This CDR3 spans 14 amino acids. DNA for the CDR3: TGTGCCAGCTCACCAAGGAATAGCGAAGAGACCCAGTACTTC. Amino acids: CASSPRNSEETQYF.

This rearrangement joins TRBV18 to TRBJ2-7, with 10 positions matching TRBD1. The ends lost 6 bases at V and 0 bases at J; junction bases unmatched: 17. Germline CDR1 reads KGHSH; CDR2 reads LQKENI. The CDR3 covers 19 residues. CDR3 sequence (DNA): TGTGCCAGCTCGCCAGTCTATAGGACAGGGGGGGGAGCCTCCTACGAGCAGTACTTC. Protein product: CASSPVYRTGGGASYEQYF.

The CDR3 DNA sequence: TGTGCCAGCAGTTTTCTAGCGGGAGGGCCCCTCCCCACAGATACGCAGTATTTT. Encoded protein: CASSFLAGGPLPTDTQYF. The chain links TRBV28 to TRBJ2-3, with 12 bases lining up with TRBD2. V lost 3 bases to trimming and J lost 2 bases; unmatched junction nucleotides: 9. CDR3 length equals 18 residues. Germline V gene sequence: CDR1 MDHEN, CDR2 SYDVKM.

J is TRBJ2-7 and V is TRBV5-4; D is perhaps TRBD2 (6 bases). V was shortened by 4 bases and J by 4 bases, with 12 bases between the two germline ends. Germline V gives CDR1 SGHNT, CDR2 YYREEE (reference sequence). The CDR3 consists of 13 residues. The DNA of the CDR3 is TGTGCCAGCAGCGAGGGACTCCCATACGAGCAGTACTTC. Translated, it gives CASSEGLPYEQYF. Looking up the rest from reference TRBV5-4 and TRBJ2-7 gives the full variable domain: ETGVTQSPTHLIKTRGQQVTLRCSSQSGHNTVSWYQQALGQGPQFIFQYYREEENGRGNFPPRFSGLQFPNYSSELNVNALELDDSALYLCASSEGLPYEQYFGPGTRLTVT.

The count of this clone is one. The chain carries TRBV2 and TRBJ1-5, with 10 bases fitting TRBD1. From germline, CDR1 is SNHLY and CDR2 FYNNEI. This CDR3 contains 14 residues. J gave up 7 bases and V 6 bases, and 6 bases lay outside the gene matches. The CDR3, as DNA: TGTGCCAGCAGGACAGGGGGCCGGGGCCAGCCCCAGCATTTT. It yields the protein CASRTGGRGQPQHF. Combining the CDR3 with reference TRBV2 and TRBJ1-5 gives the whole variable domain EPEVTQTPSHQVTQMGQEVILRCVPISNHLYFYWYRQILGQKVEFLVSFYNNEISEKSEIFDDQFSVERPDGSNFTLKIRSTKLEDSAMYFCASRTGGRGQPQHFGDGTRLSIL.

V gene TRBV10-3 combines with J gene TRBJ1-1; D is unresolved. There are 12 residues in the CDR3. CDR1 is ENHRY, CDR2 SYGVKD, per germline. Trimming left V 8 bases short and J 3 bases short, with 10 bases between. For the CDR3, the DNA is TGTGCCATCGGAAAGGAGGACACTGAAGCTTTCTTT. This gives the protein CAIGKEDTEAFF.

CDR3 amino acids: CASSLWAPGGHNSYEQYF. The CDR3 bases are TGTGCCAGCAGTTTATGGGCCCCCGGAGGCCATAACTCCTACGAGCAGTACTTC. The chain carries TRBV27 and TRBJ2-7; TRBD2 might be the D (5 bases). This CDR3 region has 18 residues. V was shortened by 1 base and J by 0 bases, with 19 bases between the two germline ends. The germline V gene encodes CDR1 MNHEY and CDR2 SMNVEV (reference sequence).

This chain joins TRBV5-1 and TRBJ2-7; 10 bases are a match to TRBD2. The V and J ends lost 2 bases and 3 bases, in that order; junction bases with no gene match: 5. From germline, CDR1 is SGHRS and CDR2 YFSETQ. This CDR3 has 15 amino acids. Written as DNA, the CDR3 is TGCGCCAGCAGCTTAGCCGTAGCGGGAGGCTACGAGCAGTACTTC. It is translated as CASSLAVAGGYEQYF.

Points on this clone: Other DNA sequences in the same sample also yield this CDR3. The chain uses TRBV27 and TRBJ1-1; 9 bases are a match to TRBD1. This CDR3 is built from 14 residues. V dropped 6 bases and J dropped 1; count of bases not matched to a gene: 3. Germline V gives CDR1 MNHEY, CDR2 SMNVEV (reference sequence). CDR3 residues: CASSRDRANTEAFF. CDR3 sequence (DNA): TGTGCCAGCAGCCGGGACAGGGCGAACACTGAAGCTTTCTTT.

CDR3 bases: TGTGCCAGCAGCCTGCGGAACACTGAAGCTTTCTTT. Its translation is CASSLRNTEAFF. The chain has TRBV5-6 and TRBJ1-1; D remains unclear. The CDR3 contains 12 residues. Per germline, CDR1 SGHDT and CDR2 YYEEEE. The V end was cut by 4 bases, the J end by 1 base, with 5 bases between.

This clone was observed a handful of times. The chain recombines TRBV2 with TRBJ2-3; D might be TRBD1 (6 bases). Between the trimmed V and J ends, which lost 7 bases and 6 bases, there was a span of 17 bases. The germline CDR1 and CDR2 sequences are SNHLY and FYNNEI. The CDR3 spans 14 residues. The CDR3 coding sequence is TGTGCCAGCATCCCGGGACATGTGGGGGATACGCAGTATTTT. Amino acids: CASIPGHVGDTQYF.

The chain combines TRBV9 with TRBJ2-1; the match to TRBD2 covers 9 bases. The CDR3 consists of 16 residues. Germline CDR1 SGDLS, CDR2 YYNGEE. The trim removed 0 bases at V and 1 base at J, leaving 2 bases unmatched. CDR3 sequence reads: CASSVVSGSSYNEQFF. The CDR3 DNA is TGTGCCAGCAGCGTAGTTAGCGGGAGTTCCTACAATGAGCAGTTCTTC.

The genes are TRBV29-1 and TRBJ2-1, with D possibly being TRBD2 (6 bases). Germline CDR1 and CDR2: SQVTM and ANQGSEA. The CDR3 consists of 11 residues. V was pared by 6 bases and J by 7 bases, with 10 bases between. The CDR3 sequence is CSVEGVNEQFF. In DNA form, the CDR3 reads TGCAGCGTGGAGGGAGTAAATGAGCAGTTCTTC.

The J gene is TRBJ1-1, the V gene TRBV7-6; TRBD1 might be the D (5 bases). The CDR3 totals 15 residues. V was trimmed by 0 bases and J by 3 bases, leaving 11 bases between them. The germline V gene has CDR1 SGHVS and CDR2 FNYEAQ. DNA for the CDR3: TGTGCCAGCAGCTTAGCTGGGGGGTCGTACACTGAAGCTTTCTTT. It specifies CASSLAGGSYTEAFF.

V is TRBV28 and J is TRBJ1-1; weak D call: TRBD1 (5 bases). V dropped 2 bases and J dropped 10 bases, with 14 bases sitting between them. The germline V gene has CDR1 MDHEN and CDR2 SYDVKM. This CDR3 is built from 13 residues. The CDR3 is CASSLGGLDRAFF. In DNA, the CDR3 is TGTGCCAGCAGTTTAGGGGGACTTGATCGAGCTTTCTTT.

This chain connects TRBV6-1 to TRBJ2-7, with TRBD2 matching over 7 bases. The junction had 3 bases not matched to a gene; V was cut back by 4 bases and J by 3 bases. The CDR3 covers 13 residues. Germline CDR1 reads MNHNS; CDR2 reads SASEGT. CDR3 DNA: TGTGCCAGCAGTGTCGCGGGAGACTACGAGCAGTACTTC. Its protein is CASSVAGDYEQYF.

The rearrangement joins TRBV11-2 to TRBJ2-4, with a possible D match to TRBD2 (6 bases). V was cut by 7 bases and J by 7 bases, with 17 bases left in between. The CDR3 has 14 amino acids. Germline V gene sequence: CDR1 SGHAT, CDR2 FQNNGV. The CDR3 loop is CASTPNGGDNIQYF. In nucleotides, the CDR3 is TGTGCCAGCACCCCGAACGGGGGAGACAACATTCAGTACTTC.